This T cell receptor beta chain was captured in a study of shared clonotypes between healthy human individuals. About the research overall: Used for every donor were three CD4 naive, three CD4 memory, two CD8 naive and one CD8 memory plate.

The V segment lost 3 bases and the J segment 7 bases; nucleotides outside the gene matches: 3. Germline V gene lookup returns CDR1 LNHDA and CDR2 SQIVND (reference sequence). The CDR3 totals 14 residues. An assay was performed, and its level was deep. Profiled with immunoSEQ multiplex PCR; TCRdb holds only in-frame clones, not every one. The data contain about 1 million clones, about 76% of them singletons. Of note for this clone: Its cognate antigen is unknown.

Overall study results and limits: Enrolling few donors narrowed the genetic and exposure-history diversity that was represented. Naive subsets generally had larger estimated richness than memory subsets.

The rearrangement joins TRBV19 to TRBJ1-6; 7 bases agree with TRBD1. Sequenced sample: memory CD4+ T cells sorted from blood. Subset here: CD45RA-negative fraction. The receptor was derived from a young man in good health. CDR3 nucleotides: TGTGCCAGTAGTATTGGGACAGCCAATTCACCCCTCCACTTT. Its translation: CASSIGTANSPLHF.